Reported below is one T cell receptor beta chain. Trimming took 6 bases from V and 10 from J; bases not matched to a gene: 13. There are 15 residues in the CDR3. Germline CDR1 MNHEY, CDR2 SMNVEV (reference sequence). The data were obtained in a study of blood T cells in healthy people across ages. A sample-barcoded 5' primer and a J-beta primer mix were used in a second PCR of roughly 6 to 11 cycles. TCRdb itself ran the 5' RACE reads through MiXCR, one entry per CDR3 protein. The data hold about 800,000 distinct CDR3 sequences, with around 25% observed a single time. The sample was also reused in another study, on T cells of mothers and their children.

The specimen was blood. The sequence derives from a boy aged 5 to 17 in good health. V usage is TRBV27 and J usage is TRBJ1-1, with TRBD1 identical over 11 bases. This chain's CDR3 is CASRPGQGALRGAFF. CDR3 DNA sequence: TGTGCCAGCAGGCCAGGACAGGGGGCTTTAAGGGGAGCTTTCTTT.